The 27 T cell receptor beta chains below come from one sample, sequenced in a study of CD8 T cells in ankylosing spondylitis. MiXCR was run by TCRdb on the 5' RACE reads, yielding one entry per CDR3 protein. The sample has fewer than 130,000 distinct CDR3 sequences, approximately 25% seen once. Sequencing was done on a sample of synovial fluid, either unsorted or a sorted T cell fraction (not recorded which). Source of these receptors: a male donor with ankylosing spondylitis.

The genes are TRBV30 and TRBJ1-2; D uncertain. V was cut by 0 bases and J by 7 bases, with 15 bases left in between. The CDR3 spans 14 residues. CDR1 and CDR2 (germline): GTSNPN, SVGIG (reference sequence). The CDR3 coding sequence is TGTGCCTGGAGTGTACTCCCAGTTCAATTTGGCTACACCTTC. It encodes CAWSVLPVQFGYTF.

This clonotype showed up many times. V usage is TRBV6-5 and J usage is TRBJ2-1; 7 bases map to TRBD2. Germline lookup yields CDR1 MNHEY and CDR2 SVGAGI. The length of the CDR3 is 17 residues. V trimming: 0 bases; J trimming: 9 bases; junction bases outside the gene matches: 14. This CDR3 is CASSYSGLGVYGTEQFF. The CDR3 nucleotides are TGTGCCAGCAGTTACTCAGGACTAGGAGTGTATGGGACTGAGCAGTTCTTC.

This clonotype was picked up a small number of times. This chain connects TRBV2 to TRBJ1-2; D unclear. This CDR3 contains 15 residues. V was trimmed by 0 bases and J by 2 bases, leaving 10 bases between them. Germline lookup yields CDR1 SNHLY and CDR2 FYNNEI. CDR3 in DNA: TGTGCCAGCAGTGAAGCGCATTTACCAAACTATGGCTACACCTTC. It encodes CASSEAHLPNYGYTF.

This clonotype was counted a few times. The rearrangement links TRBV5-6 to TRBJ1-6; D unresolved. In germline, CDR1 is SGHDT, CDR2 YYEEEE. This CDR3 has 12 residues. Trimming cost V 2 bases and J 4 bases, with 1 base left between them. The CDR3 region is CASSLYNSPLHF. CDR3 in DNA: TGTGCCAGCAGCTTATATAATTCACCCCTCCACTTT.

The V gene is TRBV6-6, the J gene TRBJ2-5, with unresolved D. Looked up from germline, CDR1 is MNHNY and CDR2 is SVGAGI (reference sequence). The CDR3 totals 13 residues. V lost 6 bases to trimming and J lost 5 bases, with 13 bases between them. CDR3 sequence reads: CASSTNLGETQYF. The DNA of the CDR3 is TGTGCCAGCAGCACAAACCTCGGGGAGACCCAGTACTTC.

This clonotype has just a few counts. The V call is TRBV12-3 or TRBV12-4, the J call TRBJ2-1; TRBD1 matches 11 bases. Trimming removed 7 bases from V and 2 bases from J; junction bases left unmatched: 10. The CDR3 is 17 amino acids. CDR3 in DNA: TGTGCCAGCACCCCTTTGTTGGGACAGGGGGCCTACAATGAGCAGTTCTTC. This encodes CASTPLLGQGAYNEQFF.

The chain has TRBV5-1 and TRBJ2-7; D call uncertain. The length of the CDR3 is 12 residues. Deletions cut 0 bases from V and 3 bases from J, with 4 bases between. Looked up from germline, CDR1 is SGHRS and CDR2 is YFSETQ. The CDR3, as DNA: TGCGCCAGCAGCTTGGGGGTCTACGAGCAGTACGTC. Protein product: CASSLGVYEQYV.

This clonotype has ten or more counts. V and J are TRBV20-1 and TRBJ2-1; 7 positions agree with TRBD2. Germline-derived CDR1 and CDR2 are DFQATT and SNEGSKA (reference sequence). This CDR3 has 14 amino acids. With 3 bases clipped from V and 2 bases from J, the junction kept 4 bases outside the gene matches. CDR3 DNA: TGCAGTGCTAGGGGAGGGGACCCCTACAATGAGCAGTTCTTC. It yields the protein CSARGGDPYNEQFF.

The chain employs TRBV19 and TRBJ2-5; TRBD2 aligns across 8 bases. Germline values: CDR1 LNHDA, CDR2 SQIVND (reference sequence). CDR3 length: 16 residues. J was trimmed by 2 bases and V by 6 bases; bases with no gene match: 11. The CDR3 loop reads CASSPLLAGGQETQYF. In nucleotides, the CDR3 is TGTGCCAGTAGCCCGCTTTTGGCGGGGGGTCAAGAGACCCAGTACTTC.

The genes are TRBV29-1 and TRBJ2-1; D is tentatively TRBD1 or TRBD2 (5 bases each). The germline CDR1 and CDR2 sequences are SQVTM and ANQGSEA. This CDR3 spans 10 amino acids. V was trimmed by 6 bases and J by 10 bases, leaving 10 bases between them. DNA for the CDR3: TGCAGCGTGGGGGTGAGGGAGCAGTTCTTC. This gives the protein CSVGVREQFF.

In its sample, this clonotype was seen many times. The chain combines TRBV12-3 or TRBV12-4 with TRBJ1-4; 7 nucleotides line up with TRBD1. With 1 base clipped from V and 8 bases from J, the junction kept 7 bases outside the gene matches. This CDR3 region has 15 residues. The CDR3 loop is CASSLGGGGREKLFF. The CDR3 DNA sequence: TGTGCCAGCAGTTTAGGAGGGGGCGGACGGGAAAAACTGTTTTTT.

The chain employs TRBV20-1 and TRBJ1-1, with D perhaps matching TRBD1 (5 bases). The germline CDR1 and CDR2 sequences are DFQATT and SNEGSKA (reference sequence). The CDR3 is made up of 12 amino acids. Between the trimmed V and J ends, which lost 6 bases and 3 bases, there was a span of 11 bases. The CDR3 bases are TGCAGTGCCACACGGGGGGACACTGAAGCTTTCTTT. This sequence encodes CSATRGDTEAFF.

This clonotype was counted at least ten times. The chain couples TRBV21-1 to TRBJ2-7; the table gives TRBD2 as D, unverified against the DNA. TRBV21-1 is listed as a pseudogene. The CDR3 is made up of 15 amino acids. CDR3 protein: CASSQRGRGTYEQYV. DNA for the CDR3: TGTGCCAGCAGCCAAAGGGGGAGGGGAACCTACGAGCAGTACGTC.

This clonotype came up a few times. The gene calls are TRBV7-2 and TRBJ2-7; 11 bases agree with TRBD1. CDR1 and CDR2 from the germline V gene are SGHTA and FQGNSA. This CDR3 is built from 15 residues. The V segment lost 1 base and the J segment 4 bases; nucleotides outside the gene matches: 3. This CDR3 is CASSLGGTGGYEQYV. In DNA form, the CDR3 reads TGTGCCAGCAGCTTAGGCGGGACAGGGGGTTACGAGCAGTACGTC.

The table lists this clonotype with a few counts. The DNA for the CDR3 is TGTGCCACCAGCAGAGGGGGCCTAGTTACAGATACGCAGTATTTT. This sequence encodes CATSRGGLVTDTQYF. The chain combines TRBV15 with TRBJ2-3; D possibly corresponds to TRBD1 (5 bases). Germline V CDR1 and CDR2: LNHNV, YYDKDF (reference sequence). The CDR3 length is 15 residues. The V gene lost 1 base and the J gene lost 3 bases, with 11 bases spanning the gap.

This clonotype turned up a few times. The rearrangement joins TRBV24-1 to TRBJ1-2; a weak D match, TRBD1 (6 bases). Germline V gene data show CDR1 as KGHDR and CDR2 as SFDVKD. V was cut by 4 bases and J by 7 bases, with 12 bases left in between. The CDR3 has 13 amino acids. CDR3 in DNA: TGTGCCACCAGTGACGGACAGCGGGCTGGCTACACCTTC. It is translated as CATSDGQRAGYTF.

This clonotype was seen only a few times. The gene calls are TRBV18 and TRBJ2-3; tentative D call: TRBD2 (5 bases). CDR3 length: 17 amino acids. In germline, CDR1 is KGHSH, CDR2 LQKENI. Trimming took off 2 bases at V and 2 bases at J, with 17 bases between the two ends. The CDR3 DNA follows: TGTGCCAGCTCACCAAGGTCAACGGGAACGATCACAGATACGCAGTATTTT. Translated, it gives CASSPRSTGTITDTQYF.

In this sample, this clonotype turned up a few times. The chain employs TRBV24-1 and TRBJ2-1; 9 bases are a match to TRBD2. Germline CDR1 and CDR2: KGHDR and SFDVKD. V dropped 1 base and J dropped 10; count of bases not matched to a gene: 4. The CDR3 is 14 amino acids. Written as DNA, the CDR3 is TGTGCCACCAGTGATTTAGGAGCGGGAGGCGAGCAGTTCTTC. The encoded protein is CATSDLGAGGEQFF.

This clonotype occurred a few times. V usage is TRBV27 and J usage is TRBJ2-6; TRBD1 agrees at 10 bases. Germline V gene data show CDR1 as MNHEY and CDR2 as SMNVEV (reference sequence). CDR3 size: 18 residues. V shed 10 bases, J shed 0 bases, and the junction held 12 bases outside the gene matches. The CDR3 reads CATSPGQGVSSGANVLTF. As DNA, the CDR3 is TGTGCCACCTCCCCCGGACAGGGGGTTTCCTCTGGGGCCAACGTCCTGACTTTC.

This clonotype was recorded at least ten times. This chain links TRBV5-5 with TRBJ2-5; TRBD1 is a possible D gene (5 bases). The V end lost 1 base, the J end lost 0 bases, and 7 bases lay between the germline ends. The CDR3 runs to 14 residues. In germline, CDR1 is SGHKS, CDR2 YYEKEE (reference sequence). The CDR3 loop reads CASSLSGNQETQYF. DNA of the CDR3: TGTGCCAGCAGCTTGTCAGGGAACCAAGAGACCCAGTACTTC.

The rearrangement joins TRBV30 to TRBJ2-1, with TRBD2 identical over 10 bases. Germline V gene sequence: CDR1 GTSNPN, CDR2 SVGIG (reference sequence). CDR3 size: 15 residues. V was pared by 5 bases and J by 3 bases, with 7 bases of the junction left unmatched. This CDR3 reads CAWGLLAGIYNEQFF. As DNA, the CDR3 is TGTGCCTGGGGCCTACTAGCGGGAATCTACAATGAGCAGTTCTTC.

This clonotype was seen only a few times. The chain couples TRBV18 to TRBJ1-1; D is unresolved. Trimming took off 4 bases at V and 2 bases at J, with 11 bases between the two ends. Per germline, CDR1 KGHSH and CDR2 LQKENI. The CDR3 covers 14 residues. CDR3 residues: CASSQSQANTEAFF. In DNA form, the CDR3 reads TGTGCCAGCTCACAGAGTCAGGCCAACACTGAAGCTTTCTTT.

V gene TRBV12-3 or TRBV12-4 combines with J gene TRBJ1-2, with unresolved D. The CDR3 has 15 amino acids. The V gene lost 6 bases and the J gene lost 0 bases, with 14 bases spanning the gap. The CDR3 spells CASSLMDGSNYGYTF. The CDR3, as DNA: TGTGCCAGCAGCCTTATGGACGGCTCTAACTATGGCTACACCTTC.

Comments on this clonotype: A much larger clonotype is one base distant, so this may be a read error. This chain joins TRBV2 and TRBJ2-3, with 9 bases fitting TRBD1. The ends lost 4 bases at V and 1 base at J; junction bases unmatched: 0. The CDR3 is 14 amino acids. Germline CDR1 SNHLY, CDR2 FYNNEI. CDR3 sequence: CASSGDRGTDTQYF. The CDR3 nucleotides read TGTGCCAGCAGTGGGGACAGGGGCACAGATACGCAGTATTTT.

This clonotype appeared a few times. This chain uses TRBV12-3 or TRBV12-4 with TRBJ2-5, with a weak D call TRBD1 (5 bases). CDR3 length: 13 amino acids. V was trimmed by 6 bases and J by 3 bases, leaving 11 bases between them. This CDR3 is CASRPDRKETQYF. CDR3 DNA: TGTGCCAGCAGACCCGACAGAAAAGAGACCCAGTACTTC.

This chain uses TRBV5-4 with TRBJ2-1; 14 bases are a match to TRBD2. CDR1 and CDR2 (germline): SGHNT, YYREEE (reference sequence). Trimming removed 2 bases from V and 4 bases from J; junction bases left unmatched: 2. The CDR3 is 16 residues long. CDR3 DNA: TGTGCCAGCAGCTTAGGACTAGCGGGAGGATACAATGAGCAGTTCTTC. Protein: CASSLGLAGGYNEQFF. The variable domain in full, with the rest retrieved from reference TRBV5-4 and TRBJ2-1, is ETGVTQSPTHLIKTRGQQVTLRCSSQSGHNTVSWYQQALGQGPQFIFQYYREEENGRGNFPPRFSGLQFPNYSSELNVNALELDDSALYLCASSLGLAGGYNEQFFGPGTRLTVL.

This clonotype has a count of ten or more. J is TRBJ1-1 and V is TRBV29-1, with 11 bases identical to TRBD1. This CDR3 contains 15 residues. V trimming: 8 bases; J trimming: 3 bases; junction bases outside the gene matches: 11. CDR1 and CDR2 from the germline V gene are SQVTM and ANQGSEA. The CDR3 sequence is CSLSGTGGVYTEAFF. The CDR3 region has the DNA TGCAGCCTATCGGGGACAGGGGGTGTTTACACTGAAGCTTTCTTT. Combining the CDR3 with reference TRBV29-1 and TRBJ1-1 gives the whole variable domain SAVISQKPSRDICQRGTSLTIQCQVDSQVTMMFWYRQQPGQSLTLIATANQGSEATYESGFVIDKFPISRPNLTFSTLTVSNMSPEDSSIYLCSLSGTGGVYTEAFFGQGTRLTVV.